What follows are 28 T cell receptor beta chains derived from one specimen sequenced in a study of vaccination effects on CD4 cells after COVID-19. Their antigens are not known. Profiling relied on immunoSEQ multiplex PCR, and the TCRdb table lists in-frame clones only, not all of them. Among tens of thousands of clones listed, roughly 80% were seen once. At the end of roughly ten days of culture, CD4+ T cells were isolated. The person was diagnosed with PCR-confirmed SARS-CoV-2 infection between March and December 2020. Two doses of either BNT162b2 or mRNA-1273 were given to each participant. The sequences come from CD4+ T cells from PBMCs cultured without peptide, collected after COVID-19 vaccination. All receptors derive from a human donor who had a prior SARS-CoV-2 infection.

This clone occurred once. This rearrangement joins TRBV7-2 to TRBJ2-2; 7 nucleotides align to TRBD2. Germline values: CDR1 SGHTA, CDR2 FQGNSA. Trimming cost V 5 bases and J 4 bases; bases outside gene matches: 10. The CDR3 extends over 16 amino acids. The DNA of the CDR3 is TGTGCCAGCAGCGGATTTTACGGGGGGAGCACCGGGGAGCTGTTTTTT. Amino acid sequence: CASSGFYGGSTGELFF. The full variable domain, its missing parts supplied by reference TRBV7-2 and TRBJ2-2, is GAGVSQSPSNKVTEKGKDVELRCDPISGHTALYWYRQSLGQGLEFLIYFQGNSAPDKSGLPSDRFSAERTGGSVSTLTIQRTQQEDSAVYLCASSGFYGGSTGELFFGEGSRLTVL.

The DNA of the CDR3 is TGTGCCATCAGTCCGTCGGGGGAGACCCAGTACTTC. Its translation is CAISPSGETQYF. The V call is TRBV10-3, the J call TRBJ2-5; a possible D gene is TRBD2 (5 bases). V dropped 5 bases and J dropped 5 bases, with 9 bases sitting between them. This CDR3 has 12 residues. Germline loops: CDR1 ENHRY, CDR2 SYGVKD.

This chain joins TRBV3-1 (or the pseudogene TRBV3-2) and TRBJ2-1; 8 nucleotides line up with TRBD2. After removal of 2 bases from V and 6 bases from J, the junction contained 15 bases not matched to a gene. The CDR3 loop spans 18 amino acids. Germline lookup yields CDR1 LGHDT and CDR2 YNNKEL (reference sequence). This CDR3 is CASSQRGGAGREVNEQFF. Written as DNA, the CDR3 is TGTGCCAGCAGCCAACGGGGGGGGGCCGGGAGAGAGGTCAATGAGCAGTTCTTC.

The chain employs TRBV7-2 and TRBJ2-3; 8 bases map to TRBD2. Germline lookup yields CDR1 SGHTA and CDR2 FQGNSA. The trim removed 3 bases at V and 1 base at J, leaving 9 bases unmatched. The CDR3 spans 17 residues. The DNA of the CDR3 is TGTGCCAGCAGCTTCTCCCCCCTGCGGGGGGGCACAGATACGCAGTATTTT. Translating it yields CASSFSPLRGGTDTQYF.

This chain connects TRBV30 to TRBJ2-3, with TRBD2 matching 12 bases. J lost 3 bases, V lost 2 bases, and 0 bases had no gene match. CDR1 is GTSNPN, CDR2 SVGIG, per germline (reference sequence). The CDR3 runs to 14 residues. The CDR3 sequence is CAWSTSGGTDTQYF. The CDR3 region has the DNA TGTGCCTGGAGTACTAGCGGGGGGACAGATACGCAGTATTTT. The complete variable domain, with remaining parts taken from reference TRBV30 and TRBJ2-3, reads SQTIHQWPATLVQPVGSPLSLECTVEGTSNPNLYWYRQAAGRGLQLLFYSVGIGQISSEVPQNLSASRPQDRQFILSSKKLLLSDSGFYLCAWSTSGGTDTQYFGPGTRLTVL.

V is TRBV7-8 and J is TRBJ2-7; 12 positions agree with TRBD2. The CDR3 sequence is 17 residues long. The germline V gene encodes CDR1 SGHVS and CDR2 FQNEAQ. V lost 1 base and J lost 2; bases outside the gene matches: 6. The chain's CDR3 is CASSLVSSGRDTYEQYF. Written as DNA, the CDR3 is TGTGCCAGCAGCTTAGTCTCTAGCGGGAGGGATACCTACGAGCAGTACTTC.

The V and J genes are TRBV12-5 and TRBJ1-1; possible D gene TRBD1, 5 bases. The CDR3 length is 12 residues. V was cut by 3 bases and J by 5 bases, with 7 bases left in between. CDR1 LGHNT and CDR2 FRNRAP come from the germline V gene. The CDR3 loop is CASGFQGTEAFF. CDR3 nucleotide sequence: TGTGCTAGTGGTTTTCAGGGAACTGAAGCTTTCTTT.

The rearrangement uses TRBV29-1 and TRBJ1-1; tentatively, D is TRBD1 (6 bases). V dropped 3 bases and J dropped 3 bases, with 11 bases sitting between them. The CDR3 runs 13 residues. The V gene's germline CDR1 is SQVTM and CDR2 ANQGSEA. CDR3: CSVDWGRDTEAFF. The CDR3 region has the DNA TGCAGCGTTGATTGGGGGCGGGACACTGAAGCTTTCTTT.

The chain joins TRBV10-1 to TRBJ1-4; 8 nucleotides agree with TRBD1. Germline values: CDR1 WNHNN, CDR2 SYGVQD (reference sequence). The CDR3 totals 16 residues. J was trimmed by 3 bases and V by 5 bases; bases with no gene match: 8. CDR3 coding DNA: TGCGCCAGCAGTCGGGACAGGCGTCTTTCTAATGAAAAACTGTTTTTT. Its translation is CASSRDRRLSNEKLFF.

This chain connects TRBV3-1 (or the pseudogene TRBV3-2) to TRBJ1-6, with a weak D call TRBD1 (5 bases). CDR1 is LGHDT and CDR2 is YNNKEL in the germline V gene (reference sequence). CDR3 length: 14 residues. V was clipped by 2 bases and J by 4 bases, with 6 bases between them. This CDR3 is CASSQPGYNSPLHF. The CDR3 coding sequence is TGTGCCAGCAGCCAACCAGGGTATAATTCACCCCTCCACTTT.

The chain couples TRBV19 to TRBJ2-1; 9 positions agree with TRBD2. Losses at the gene ends were 1 base for V and 5 bases for J; bases not matched to a gene: 12. The CDR3 is 18 residues long. Germline lookup yields CDR1 LNHDA and CDR2 SQIVND (reference sequence). In nucleotides, the CDR3 is TGTGCCAGTAGTATAGGTTCGGTGATGGGGACTAGCAACAATGAGCAGTTCTTC. Translated: CASSIGSVMGTSNNEQFF. The variable domain in full, with the rest retrieved from reference TRBV19 and TRBJ2-1, is DGGITQSPKYLFRKEGQNVTLSCEQNLNHDAMYWYRQDPGQGLRLIYYSQIVNDFQKGDIAEGYSVSREKKESFPLTVTSAQKNPTAFYLCASSIGSVMGTSNNEQFFGPGTRLTVL.

This chain uses TRBV20-1 with TRBJ1-2; D unresolved. CDR3 length: 13 residues. Deletions cut 3 bases from V and 2 bases from J, with 10 bases between. The germline V gene encodes CDR1 DFQATT and CDR2 SNEGSKA (reference sequence). CDR3 DNA: TGCAGTGCTAGTTGGAGGAGCAACTATGGCTACACCTTC. Its protein is CSASWRSNYGYTF.

V gene TRBV29-1 combines with J gene TRBJ2-3; D is uncertain. The CDR3 covers 12 residues. Trimming shortened V by 6 bases and J by 5 bases, and 12 bases separated the two germline ends. The germline V gene encodes CDR1 SQVTM and CDR2 ANQGSEA. The CDR3 nucleotides are TGCAGCGTACCAAATGCAGGAGATACGCAGTATTTT. It is translated as CSVPNAGDTQYF.

The genes are TRBV6-5 and TRBJ1-1; TRBD1 aligns across 8 bases. After removal of 5 bases from V and 4 bases from J, the junction contained 3 bases not matched to a gene. Looked up from germline, CDR1 is MNHEY and CDR2 is SVGAGI. This CDR3 has 13 amino acids. The CDR3 sequence: CASSTDRGTEAFF. In DNA, the CDR3 is TGTGCCAGCAGTACAGACAGGGGCACTGAAGCTTTCTTT.

The chain has TRBV7-3 and TRBJ2-1, with TRBD2 matching 10 bases. The ends lost 2 bases at V and 8 bases at J; junction bases unmatched: 6. Germline values: CDR1 SGHTA, CDR2 FQGTGA. CDR3 length: 15 amino acids. The chain's CDR3 is CASSLLAGGGDEQFF. The CDR3 region has the DNA TGTGCCAGCAGCTTATTAGCGGGAGGAGGGGATGAGCAGTTCTTC.

The gene calls are TRBV5-1 and TRBJ1-1; D uncertain. V lost 5 bases and J 3 bases, leaving 11 bases between the germline ends. The CDR3 is 13 residues long. Germline V gives CDR1 SGHRS, CDR2 YFSETQ. The CDR3 DNA follows: TGCGCCAGCAGAATGGGGTCTGACACTGAAGCTTTCTTT. Translating it yields CASRMGSDTEAFF.

The chain combines TRBV11-3 with TRBJ2-1; 7 bases map to TRBD2. The CDR3 loop spans 15 amino acids. Losses at the gene ends were 5 bases for V and 7 bases for J; bases not matched to a gene: 11. Germline-derived CDR1 and CDR2 are SGHNT and YENEEA. CDR3 DNA sequence: TGTGCCAGCAGCCCCAGAACTAGCGCGAGGAATGAGCAGTTCTTC. Its protein product is CASSPRTSARNEQFF.

The chain's CDR3 is CASSPPGASGTQYF. In nucleotides, the CDR3 is TGTGCCAGCAGCCCCCCGGGAGCCTCGGGGACCCAGTACTTC. The V call is TRBV6-5, the J call TRBJ2-5, with a tentative D call TRBD2 (6 bases). The CDR3 loop spans 14 amino acids. The V end was cut by 6 bases, the J end by 7 bases, with 18 bases between. From germline, CDR1 is MNHEY and CDR2 SVGAGI.

The chain links TRBV30 to TRBJ2-5; D not resolved. There are 13 residues in the CDR3. From germline, CDR1 is GTSNPN and CDR2 SVGIG (reference sequence). The ends were cut back, 0 bases at V and 4 bases at J, with 9 bases in the middle. CDR3 protein: CAWSVGFGETQYF. CDR3 nucleotide sequence: TGTGCCTGGAGTGTTGGGTTTGGAGAGACCCAGTACTTC.

The chain recombines TRBV15 with TRBJ1-4; 7 bases are a match to TRBD1. The CDR3 contains 15 residues. V dropped 5 bases and J dropped 2; count of bases not matched to a gene: 5. The germline gives CDR1 LNHNV, CDR2 YYDKDF (reference sequence). The CDR3 reads CATSGKQGTNEKLFF. The CDR3 region has the DNA TGTGCCACCAGCGGGAAACAGGGGACTAATGAAAAACTGTTTTTT.

The chain combines TRBV6-5 with TRBJ2-2; 8 nucleotides agree with TRBD2. The CDR3 runs to 12 residues. Germline V gene sequence: CDR1 MNHEY, CDR2 SVGAGI. V was pared by 6 bases and J by 7 bases, with 1 base of the junction left unmatched. The CDR3 DNA follows: TGTGCCAGCAGACGGGGGGGCGGGGAGCTGTTTTTT. This gives the protein CASRRGGGELFF.

V is TRBV7-3 and J is TRBJ1-4; 8 bases agree with TRBD1. This CDR3 spans 13 amino acids. Per germline, CDR1 SGHTA and CDR2 FQGTGA. J lost 8 bases, V lost 9 bases, and 8 bases had no gene match. This CDR3 is CARRQGLREKLFF. CDR3 DNA sequence: TGTGCCAGACGACAGGGGCTTCGAGAAAAACTGTTTTTT.

This sequence joins TRBV13 and TRBJ2-7; 12 nucleotides match TRBD2. V was clipped by 5 bases and J by 1 base; unmatched bases: 6. Germline V CDR1 and CDR2: PRHDT, FYEKMQ (reference sequence). The CDR3 runs 16 residues. CDR3 sequence reads: CASSRPGLAGSYEQYF. CDR3 nucleotide sequence: TGTGCCAGCAGCCGACCAGGACTAGCGGGGTCCTACGAGCAGTACTTC.

The chain recombines TRBV5-1 with TRBJ2-1; 8 positions agree with TRBD1. V was clipped by 5 bases and J by 4 bases; unmatched bases: 2. Germline V gives CDR1 SGHRS, CDR2 YFSETQ. This CDR3 has 13 residues. CDR3 DNA: TGCGCCAGCAGGGACAGGGAATACAATGAGCAGTTCTTC. It is translated as CASRDREYNEQFF.

This chain joins TRBV27 and TRBJ2-1; a weak D match, TRBD1 (6 bases). V lost 2 bases, J lost 7 bases, and 6 bases lay in between. Germline loops: CDR1 MNHEY, CDR2 SMNVEV (reference sequence). This CDR3 has 12 residues. The CDR3: CASSLRGNEQFF. The CDR3 DNA is TGTGCCAGCAGTTTAAGGGGGAATGAGCAGTTCTTC.

V is TRBV3-1 (or the pseudogene TRBV3-2) and J is TRBJ2-1, with D uncertain. Germline V gene sequence: CDR1 LGHDT, CDR2 YNNKEL (reference sequence). The CDR3 runs to 17 residues. The V end lost 2 bases, the J end lost 2 bases, and 16 bases lay between the germline ends. CDR3 DNA sequence: TGTGCCAGCAGCCAAAGATTAGGCAGTGAGCCCTACAATGAGCAGTTCTTC. Its translation is CASSQRLGSEPYNEQFF.

V and J are TRBV15 and TRBJ2-1; D call uncertain. Trimming left V 0 bases short and J 6 bases short, with 15 bases between. This CDR3 has 16 residues. The germline CDR1 and CDR2 sequences are LNHNV and YYDKDF (reference sequence). The CDR3 loop is CATSRDKGSGVNEQFF. CDR3 DNA sequence: TGTGCCACCAGCAGAGATAAGGGTTCTGGGGTCAATGAGCAGTTCTTC. The variable domain in full, completed from reference TRBV15 and TRBJ2-1, reads DAMVIQNPRYQVTQFGKPVTLSCSQTLNHNVMYWYQQKSSQAPKLLFHYYDKDFNNEADTPDNFQSRRPNTSFCFLDIRSPGLGDTAMYLCATSRDKGSGVNEQFFGPGTRLTVL.

This chain uses TRBV5-1 with TRBJ1-2; 8 positions match TRBD1. Germline V gene lookup returns CDR1 SGHRS and CDR2 YFSETQ. CDR3 length: 14 residues. V was clipped by 4 bases and J by 6 bases; unmatched bases: 8. DNA for the CDR3: TGCGCCAGCAGCCCAACAAGGACAGGGAATGGCTACACCTTC. This gives the protein CASSPTRTGNGYTF. Variable domain in full (rest from reference TRBV5-1 and TRBJ1-2): KAGVTQTPRYLIKTRGQQVTLSCSPISGHRSVSWYQQTPGQGLQFLFEYFSETQRNKGNFPGRFSGRQFSNSRSEMNVSTLELGDSALYLCASSPTRTGNGYTFGSGTRLTVV.